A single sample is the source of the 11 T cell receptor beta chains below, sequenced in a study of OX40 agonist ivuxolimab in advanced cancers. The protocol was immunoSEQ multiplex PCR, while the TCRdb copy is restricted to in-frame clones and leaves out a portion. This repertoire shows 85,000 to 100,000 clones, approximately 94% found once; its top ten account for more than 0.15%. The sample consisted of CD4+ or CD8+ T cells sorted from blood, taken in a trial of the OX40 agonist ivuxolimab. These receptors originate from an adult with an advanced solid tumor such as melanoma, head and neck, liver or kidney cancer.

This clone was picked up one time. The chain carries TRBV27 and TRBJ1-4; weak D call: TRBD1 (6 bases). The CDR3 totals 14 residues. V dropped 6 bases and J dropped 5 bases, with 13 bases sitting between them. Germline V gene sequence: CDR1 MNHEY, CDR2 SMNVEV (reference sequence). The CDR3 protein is CASRRGGKNEKLFF. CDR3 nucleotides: TGTGCCAGCAGGAGAGGGGGGAAAAATGAAAAACTGTTTTTT.

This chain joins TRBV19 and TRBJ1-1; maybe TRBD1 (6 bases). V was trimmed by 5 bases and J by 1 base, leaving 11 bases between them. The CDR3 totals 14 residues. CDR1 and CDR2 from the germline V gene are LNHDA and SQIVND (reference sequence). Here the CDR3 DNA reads TGTGCCAGTAGTGCCCGGACAGCGAACACTGAAGCTTTCTTT. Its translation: CASSARTANTEAFF.

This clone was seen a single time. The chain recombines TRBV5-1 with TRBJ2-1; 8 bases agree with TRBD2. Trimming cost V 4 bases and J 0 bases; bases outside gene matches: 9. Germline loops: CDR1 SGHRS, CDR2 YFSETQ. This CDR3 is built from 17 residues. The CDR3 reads CASSRRGETHSYNEQFF. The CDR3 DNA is TGCGCCAGCAGCCGGCGGGGGGAAACCCACTCCTACAATGAGCAGTTCTTC. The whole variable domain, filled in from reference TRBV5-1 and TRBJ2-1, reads KAGVTQTPRYLIKTRGQQVTLSCSPISGHRSVSWYQQTPGQGLQFLFEYFSETQRNKGNFPGRFSGRQFSNSRSEMNVSTLELGDSALYLCASSRRGETHSYNEQFFGPGTRLTVL.

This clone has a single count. The CDR3 coding sequence is TGTGCCAGCAGCTTAGGGGGGGCCGGGGAGCTGTTTTTT. Amino acids: CASSLGGAGELFF. The V gene is TRBV7-7, the J gene TRBJ2-2, with D perhaps matching TRBD2 (6 bases). The V gene lost 1 base and the J gene lost 6 bases, with 6 bases spanning the gap. This CDR3 contains 13 residues. Looked up from germline, CDR1 is SSHAT and CDR2 is FNYEAQ (reference sequence). The entire variable domain, with the rest obtained from reference TRBV7-7 and TRBJ2-2, is as follows: GAGVSQSPRYKVTKRGQDVTLRCDPISSHATLYWYQQALGQGPEFLTYFNYEAQPDKSGLPSDRFSAERPEGSISTLTIQRTEQRDSAMYRCASSLGGAGELFFGEGSRLTVL.

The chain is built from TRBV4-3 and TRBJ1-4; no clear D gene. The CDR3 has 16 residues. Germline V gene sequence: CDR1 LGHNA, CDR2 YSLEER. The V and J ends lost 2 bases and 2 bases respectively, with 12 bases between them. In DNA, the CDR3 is TGCGCCAGCAGCCAACTGGTATATTCCACTAATGAAAAACTGTTTTTT. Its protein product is CASSQLVYSTNEKLFF.

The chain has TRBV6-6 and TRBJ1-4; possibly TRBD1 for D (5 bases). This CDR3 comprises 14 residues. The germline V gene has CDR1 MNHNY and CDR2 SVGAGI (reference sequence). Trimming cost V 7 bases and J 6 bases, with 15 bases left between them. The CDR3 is CASIPIGVHEKLFF. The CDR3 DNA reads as TGTGCCAGCATACCTATAGGGGTTCATGAAAAACTGTTTTTT.

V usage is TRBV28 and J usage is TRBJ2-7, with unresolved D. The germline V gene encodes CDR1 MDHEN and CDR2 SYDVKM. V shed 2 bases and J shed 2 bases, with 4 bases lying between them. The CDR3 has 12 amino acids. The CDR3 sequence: CASSLKAYEQYF. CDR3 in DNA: TGTGCCAGCAGTTTAAAGGCCTACGAGCAGTACTTC.

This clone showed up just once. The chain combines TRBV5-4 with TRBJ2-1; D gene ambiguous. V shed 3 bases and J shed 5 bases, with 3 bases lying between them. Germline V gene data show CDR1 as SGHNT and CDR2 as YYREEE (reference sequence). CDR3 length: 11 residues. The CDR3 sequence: CASSSNNEQFF. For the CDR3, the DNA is TGTGCCAGCAGCTCTAACAATGAGCAGTTCTTC.

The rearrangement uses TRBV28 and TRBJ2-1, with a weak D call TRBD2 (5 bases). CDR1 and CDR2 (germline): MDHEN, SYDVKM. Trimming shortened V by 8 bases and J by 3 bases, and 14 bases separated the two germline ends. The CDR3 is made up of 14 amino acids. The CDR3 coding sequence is TGTGCCAGCTCCACCAGCGGCAGCTACAATGAGCAGTTCTTC. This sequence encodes CASSTSGSYNEQFF.

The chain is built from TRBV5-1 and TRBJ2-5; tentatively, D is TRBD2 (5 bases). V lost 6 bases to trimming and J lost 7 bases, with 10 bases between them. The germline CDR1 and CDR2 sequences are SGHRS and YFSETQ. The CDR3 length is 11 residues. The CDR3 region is CASTNEGTQYF. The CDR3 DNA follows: TGCGCCAGCACCAACGAGGGGACCCAGTACTTC.

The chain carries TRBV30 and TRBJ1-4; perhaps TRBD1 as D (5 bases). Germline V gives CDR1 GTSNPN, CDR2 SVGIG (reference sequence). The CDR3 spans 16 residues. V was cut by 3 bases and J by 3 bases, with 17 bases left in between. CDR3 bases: TGTGCCTGGAGCCCCAGGCAGCGGGGGGCTAATGAAAAACTGTTTTTT. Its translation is CAWSPRQRGANEKLFF. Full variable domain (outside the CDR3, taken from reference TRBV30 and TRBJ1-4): SQTIHQWPATLVQPVGSPLSLECTVEGTSNPNLYWYRQAAGRGLQLLFYSVGIGQISSEVPQNLSASRPQDRQFILSSKKLLLSDSGFYLCAWSPRQRGANEKLFFGSGTQLSVL.